These T cell receptor beta chains were read from a single sample in a study of blood T cell repertoires in COVID-19. TCRdb keeps only in-frame clones here, not all; method: immunoSEQ multiplex PCR. The table lists 20,000 to 25,000 clones, around 90% of them singletons. The sequenced sample consisted of peripheral blood. The receptor source for this set is a man between 65 and 80 years old with active COVID-19. CDR3s include the opening cysteine and the closing phenylalanine or tryptophan. Each record gives: CDR3 protein, CDR3 DNA, D gene, J gene, V gene, clone size. A D gene is named only where the DNA matches it firmly. Clone size is stated in some rows and not others, as once, few, many or a class when expanded.

CDR3aa: CASSSGTGTNQPQHF
CDR3nt: TGTGCCAGCAGTTCCGGGACAGGGACCAATCAGCCCCAGCATTTT
d_gene: TRBD1
j_gene: TRBJ1-5
v_gene: TRBV6-5
abundance: .

CDR3aa: CASSPGQGSDTQYF
CDR3nt: TGCGCCAGCAGCCCGGGACAGGGATCAGATACGCAGTATTTT
d_gene: TRBD1
j_gene: TRBJ2-3
v_gene: TRBV5-1
abundance: .

CDR3aa: CASSQEGTGGNYGYTF
CDR3nt: TGTGCCAGCAGCCAAGAAGGGACAGGGGGTAACTATGGCTACACCTTC
d_gene: TRBD1
j_gene: TRBJ1-2
v_gene: TRBV4-2
abundance: .

CDR3aa: CASSQGQGDISVGAFF
CDR3nt: TGCGCCAGCAGCCAAGGACAGGGGGATATAAGTGTCGGGGCTTTCTTT
d_gene: TRBD1
j_gene: TRBJ1-1
v_gene: TRBV4-3
abundance: .

CDR3aa: CASSQEPSGQGNPQYF
CDR3nt: TGTGCCAGCAGCCAAGAGCCTAGCGGGCAGGGGAATCCGCAGTATTTT
d_gene: TRBD2
j_gene: TRBJ2-3
v_gene: TRBV4-2
abundance: .

CDR3aa: CASSAGGPEYQETQYF
CDR3nt: TGTGCCAGCAGCGCAGGAGGACCCGAGTACCAAGAGACCCAGTACTTC
d_gene: .
j_gene: TRBJ2-5
v_gene: TRBV7-2
abundance: .

CDR3aa: CASSLRPSGADTIYF
CDR3nt: TGTGCCAGCAGCTTAAGGCCCTCTGGGGCCGACACCATATATTTT
d_gene: .
j_gene: TRBJ1-3
v_gene: TRBV13
abundance: .

CDR3aa: CASSSSGTGAHEQYF
CDR3nt: TGTGCCAGCAGCTCCTCCGGGACAGGGGCCCACGAGCAGTACTTC
d_gene: TRBD1
j_gene: TRBJ2-7
v_gene: TRBV9
abundance: .

CDR3aa: CASSLTENIQYF
CDR3nt: TGTGCCAGCAGCTTAACAGAAAACATTCAGTACTTC
d_gene: .
j_gene: TRBJ2-4
v_gene: TRBV7-9
abundance: .

CDR3aa: CAISDTRGSHEQYF
CDR3nt: TGTGCCATCAGTGATACCAGGGGCAGCCACGAGCAGTACTTC
d_gene: .
j_gene: TRBJ2-7
v_gene: TRBV10-3
abundance: .

CDR3aa: CASSEIPPAETQYF
CDR3nt: TGCGCCAGCAGTGAGATACCACCCGCGGAGACCCAGTACTTC
d_gene: .
j_gene: TRBJ2-5
v_gene: TRBV10-2
abundance: .

CDR3aa: CASSFLSADTQYF
CDR3nt: TGTGCCAGCTCCTTCTTGAGCGCAGATACGCAGTATTTT
d_gene: .
j_gene: TRBJ2-3
v_gene: TRBV14
abundance: .

CDR3aa: CASSGAGWHEQYF
CDR3nt: TGTGCCAGCAGCGGAGCAGGGTGGCACGAGCAGTACTTC
d_gene: .
j_gene: TRBJ2-7
v_gene: TRBV7-9
abundance: .

CDR3aa: CASSLVSGTSKNTIYF
CDR3nt: TGTGCCAGCAGCTTGGTATCGGGGACATCAAAAAACACCATATATTTT
d_gene: .
j_gene: TRBJ1-3
v_gene: TRBV5-5
abundance: .

CDR3aa: CASSLGLAGDIQYF
CDR3nt: TGTGCCAGCAGCTTGGGGCTAGCCGGGGACATTCAGTACTTC
d_gene: .
j_gene: TRBJ2-4
v_gene: TRBV5-6
abundance: once

CDR3aa: CASSSGTGSSPLHF
CDR3nt: TGTGCCAGCAGCTCCGGGACAGGGTCTTCACCCCTCCACTTT
d_gene: TRBD1
j_gene: TRBJ1-6
v_gene: TRBV9
abundance: .

CDR3aa: CASSSSGNTQYF
CDR3nt: TGTGCCAGCAGCTCTTCGGGGAATACGCAGTATTTT
d_gene: .
j_gene: TRBJ2-3
v_gene: TRBV11-3
abundance: once

CDR3aa: CSIADVGRETQYF
CDR3nt: TGCAGCATCGCTGACGTCGGGAGGGAGACCCAGTACTTC
d_gene: TRBD2
j_gene: TRBJ2-5
v_gene: TRBV29-1
abundance: .

CDR3aa: CSARQGVEQFF
CDR3nt: TGCAGTGCTCGACAGGGAGTTGAGCAGTTCTTC
d_gene: TRBD1
j_gene: TRBJ2-1
v_gene: TRBV20-1
abundance: .

CDR3aa: CAAGVLEKLFF
CDR3nt: TGTGCCGCAGGGGTGTTGGAAAAACTGTTTTTT
d_gene: .
j_gene: TRBJ1-4
v_gene: TRBV28
abundance: .

CDR3aa: CASSQGAASGYQETQYF
CDR3nt: TGTGCCAGCAGCCAAGGGGCGGCTAGCGGATACCAGGAGACCCAGTACTTC
d_gene: TRBD2
j_gene: TRBJ2-5
v_gene: TRBV4-2
abundance: .

CDR3aa: CASSLGGSSYNEQFF
CDR3nt: TGTGCCAGCAGTTTGGGGGGGTCCTCCTACAATGAGCAGTTCTTC
d_gene: TRBD2
j_gene: TRBJ2-1
v_gene: TRBV27
abundance: .

CDR3aa: CASSLINNEQFF
CDR3nt: TGTGCCAGCAGCTTGATAAACAATGAGCAGTTCTTC
d_gene: .
j_gene: TRBJ2-1
v_gene: TRBV5-6
abundance: .

CDR3aa: CASSLDLFTDTQYF
CDR3nt: TGTGCCAGCAGCTTAGACTTATTCACAGATACGCAGTATTTT
d_gene: .
j_gene: TRBJ2-3
v_gene: TRBV7-6
abundance: once

CDR3aa: CASSLRSEQYF
CDR3nt: TGTGCCAGCAGCCTTAGAAGCGAGCAGTACTTC
d_gene: .
j_gene: TRBJ2-7
v_gene: TRBV28
abundance: .

CDR3aa: CASSSRGALAYEQYF
CDR3nt: TGTGCCAGCAGCTCCAGGGGGGCCCTAGCCTACGAGCAGTACTTC
d_gene: .
j_gene: TRBJ2-7
v_gene: TRBV5-8
abundance: .

CDR3aa: CASSLANSYEQYF
CDR3nt: TGTGCCAGCAGTTTAGCTAACTCCTACGAGCAGTACTTC
d_gene: .
j_gene: TRBJ2-7
v_gene: TRBV12-3/TRBV12-4
abundance: .

CDR3aa: CASSLSVNTEAFF
CDR3nt: TGTGCCAGCAGCCTATCAGTGAACACTGAAGCTTTCTTT
d_gene: .
j_gene: TRBJ1-1
v_gene: TRBV3-1/TRBV3-2
abundance: .

CDR3aa: CASSLGAKETQYF
CDR3nt: TGTGCCAGCAGTTTGGGAGCCAAAGAGACCCAGTACTTC
d_gene: .
j_gene: TRBJ2-5
v_gene: TRBV12-3/TRBV12-4
abundance: .

CDR3aa: CASARGDTGELFF
CDR3nt: TGTGCCAGCGCCAGGGGTGACACCGGGGAGCTGTTTTTT
d_gene: .
j_gene: TRBJ2-2
v_gene: TRBV18
abundance: .

CDR3aa: CASSPARGGAEEQYF
CDR3nt: TGTGCCAGCTCACCAGCGAGGGGGGGCGCGGAAGAGCAGTACTTC
d_gene: .
j_gene: TRBJ2-7
v_gene: TRBV18
abundance: .

CDR3aa: CASSFQGTSIQYF
CDR3nt: TGTGCCAGCAGCTTTCAGGGGACCTCAATTCAGTACTTC
d_gene: .
j_gene: TRBJ2-4
v_gene: TRBV3-1/TRBV3-2
abundance: .

CDR3aa: CASRQGALYGEQFF
CDR3nt: TGTGCCAGCCGACAGGGGGCCCTTTATGGTGAGCAGTTCTTC
d_gene: TRBD1
j_gene: TRBJ2-1
v_gene: TRBV7-2
abundance: .

CDR3aa: CSVRTSGSDEQYF
CDR3nt: TGCAGCGTTCGGACTAGCGGGAGTGACGAGCAGTACTTC
d_gene: TRBD2
j_gene: TRBJ2-7
v_gene: TRBV29-1
abundance: few

CDR3aa: CASRKSGTLYNEQFF
CDR3nt: TGTGCCAGCAGGAAGTCAGGGACACTCTACAATGAGCAGTTCTTC
d_gene: .
j_gene: TRBJ2-1
v_gene: TRBV27
abundance: .

CDR3aa: CASSSVGSSYNEQFF
CDR3nt: TGTGCCAGCAGTTCTGTGGGGAGCTCCTACAATGAGCAGTTCTTC
d_gene: .
j_gene: TRBJ2-1
v_gene: TRBV6-5
abundance: .

CDR3aa: CSVGRTDAYEQYF
CDR3nt: TGCAGCGTTGGTAGGACAGACGCCTACGAGCAGTACTTC
d_gene: .
j_gene: TRBJ2-7
v_gene: TRBV29-1
abundance: .

CDR3aa: CASSQTGLDQPQHF
CDR3nt: TGTGCCAGCAGTCAGACAGGGCTGGATCAGCCCCAGCATTTT
d_gene: TRBD1
j_gene: TRBJ1-5
v_gene: TRBV6-2/TRBV6-3
abundance: .

CDR3aa: CASSLRLAGGIGDIQYF
CDR3nt: TGTGCCAGCAGTTTAAGGCTAGCGGGGGGTATAGGTGACATTCAGTACTTC
d_gene: TRBD2
j_gene: TRBJ2-4
v_gene: TRBV28
abundance: .

CDR3aa: CASRAGGGYEQYF
CDR3nt: TGTGCCAGCAGGGCGGGAGGTGGCTACGAGCAGTACTTC
d_gene: TRBD2
j_gene: TRBJ2-7
v_gene: TRBV6-5
abundance: .